This T cell receptor (beta chain) was sequenced in a study of blood T cell repertoires in COVID-19. Looking at the study overall: Samples came from the United States, Italy and Spain, spanning acute and convalescent COVID-19. The cDNA or gDNA used as material had been derived from T cells, B-cell-depleted T cells, or PBMCs.

Germline V CDR1 and CDR2: ENHRY, SYGVKD. This CDR3 spans 14 amino acids. V shed 1 base and J 6 bases; nucleotides not matched to a gene: 1. Recruited during active infection, patients (from Seattle) were subsequently followed longitudinally. Under the authors' procedure: The authors estimated nucleated cell counts from reference gene primer amplification. The protocol was immunoSEQ multiplex PCR, while the TCRdb copy is restricted to in-frame clones and leaves out a portion. The V and J calls and clone size were taken over from that table, and D and trimming were inferred from the DNA. There are under 250,000 clones in the sample; around 86% occur only once, and 11% lies in the top ten.

The receptor was isolated from a man between 50 and 59 years old with COVID-19, enrolled during active disease. The V gene is TRBV10-3, the J gene TRBJ2-1; 9 bases align to TRBD1. The specimen was peripheral blood. As DNA, the CDR3 is TGTGCCATCAGTGAGTGGACAGGGGTCAATGAGCAGTTCTTC. Protein sequence: CAISEWTGVNEQFF.